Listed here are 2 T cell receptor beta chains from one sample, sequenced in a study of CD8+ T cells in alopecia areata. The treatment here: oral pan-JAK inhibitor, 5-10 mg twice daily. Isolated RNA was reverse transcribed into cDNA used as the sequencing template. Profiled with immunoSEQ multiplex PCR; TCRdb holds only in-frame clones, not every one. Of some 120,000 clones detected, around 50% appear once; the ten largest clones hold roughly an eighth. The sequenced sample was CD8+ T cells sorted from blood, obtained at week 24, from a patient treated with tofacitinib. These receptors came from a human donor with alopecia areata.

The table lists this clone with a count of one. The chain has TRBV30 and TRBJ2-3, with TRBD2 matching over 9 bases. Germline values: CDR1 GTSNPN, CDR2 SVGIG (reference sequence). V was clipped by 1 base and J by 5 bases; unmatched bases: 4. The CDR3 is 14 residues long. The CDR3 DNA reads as TGTGCCTGGAGTGCTAGCGGGGCCCTAGATACGCAGTATTTT. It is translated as CAWSASGALDTQYF. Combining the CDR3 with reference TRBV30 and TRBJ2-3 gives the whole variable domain SQTIHQWPATLVQPVGSPLSLECTVEGTSNPNLYWYRQAAGRGLQLLFYSVGIGQISSEVPQNLSASRPQDRQFILSSKKLLLSDSGFYLCAWSASGALDTQYFGPGTRLTVL.

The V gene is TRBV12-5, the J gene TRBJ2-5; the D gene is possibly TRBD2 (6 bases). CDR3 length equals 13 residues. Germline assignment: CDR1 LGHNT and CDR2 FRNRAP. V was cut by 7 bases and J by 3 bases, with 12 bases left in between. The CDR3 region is CASAPRLEETQYF. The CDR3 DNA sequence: TGTGCTAGTGCCCCTCGACTAGAAGAGACCCAGTACTTC.